The present T cell receptor (beta chain) was sequenced within a study of blood T cell repertoires in COVID-19. For the study at large: From the United States, Italy and Spain came samples of acute and convalescent COVID-19. T cells, B-cell-depleted T cells, or PBMCs provided the cDNA or gDNA that served as material.

This CDR3 has 12 amino acids. Germline trimming cut 7 bases from V and 13 bases from J; bases unmatched to any gene: 9. The germline V gene encodes CDR1 LGHDT and CDR2 YNNKEL (reference sequence). Authors' methods: Estimated nucleated cell counts came from reference gene primer amplification. Profiled with immunoSEQ multiplex PCR; TCRdb holds only in-frame clones, not every one. That table is the source of V, J and clone size, and D and trimming were worked out from the DNA. The data hold under 300,000 clones, with 70% to 90% observed a single time. This clone has more than one count but fewer than ten.

The sample consisted of peripheral blood. This receptor was obtained from a woman in her forties who had recovered from COVID-19. V gene TRBV3-1 (or the pseudogene TRBV3-2) combines with J gene TRBJ1-3, with 8 bases matching TRBD1. The CDR3 spells CASTQGRDRIYF. The CDR3 nucleotides read TGTGCCAGCACGCAAGGTCGGGACAGGATATATTTT.